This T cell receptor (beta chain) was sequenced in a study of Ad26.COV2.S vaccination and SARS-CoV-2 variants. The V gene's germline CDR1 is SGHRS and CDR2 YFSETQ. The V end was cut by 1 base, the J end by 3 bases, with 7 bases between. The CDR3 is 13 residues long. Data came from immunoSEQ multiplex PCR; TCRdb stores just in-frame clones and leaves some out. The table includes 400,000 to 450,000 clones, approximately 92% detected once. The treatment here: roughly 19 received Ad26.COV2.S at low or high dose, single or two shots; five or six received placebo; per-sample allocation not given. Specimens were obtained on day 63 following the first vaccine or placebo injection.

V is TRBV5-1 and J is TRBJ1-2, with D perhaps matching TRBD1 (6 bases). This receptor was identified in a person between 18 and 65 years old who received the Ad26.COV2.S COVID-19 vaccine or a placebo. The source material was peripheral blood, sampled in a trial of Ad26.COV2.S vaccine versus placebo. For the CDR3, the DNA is TGCGCCAGCAGCTTGCCAGGGGACTATGGCTACACCTTC. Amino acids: CASSLPGDYGYTF.